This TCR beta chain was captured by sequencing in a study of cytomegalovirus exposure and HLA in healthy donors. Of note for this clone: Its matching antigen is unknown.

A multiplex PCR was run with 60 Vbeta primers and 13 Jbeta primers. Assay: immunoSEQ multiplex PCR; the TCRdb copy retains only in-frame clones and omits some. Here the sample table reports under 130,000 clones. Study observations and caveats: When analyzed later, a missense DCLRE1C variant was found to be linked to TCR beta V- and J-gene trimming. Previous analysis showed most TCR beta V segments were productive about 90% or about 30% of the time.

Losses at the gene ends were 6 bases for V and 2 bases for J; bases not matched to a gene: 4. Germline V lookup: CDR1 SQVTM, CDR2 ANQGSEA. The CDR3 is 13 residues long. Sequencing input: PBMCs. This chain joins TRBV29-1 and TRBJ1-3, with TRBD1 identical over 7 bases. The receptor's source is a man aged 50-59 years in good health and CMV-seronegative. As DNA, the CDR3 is TGCAGCGTCGAACAGGGGACTGGAAACACCATATATTTT. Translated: CSVEQGTGNTIYF.